These 26 T cell receptor beta chains were sequenced from one sample in a study of T cells after yellow fever vaccination (dated by TCRdb to about 2019). The library was built by means of 5' RACE. For sequencing, an Illumina HiSeq 2500 was employed. TCRdb applied fastp at Q25 and MiXCR to the public reads, then kept only in-frame beta chains. Entries that share a CDR3 protein sequence are merged under the most common genes and DNA. This sample holds approximately 600,000 distinct CDR3 sequences; 10% to 15% were observed only once. The ten largest clones capture just under 15% of the sample. Interpreted using the paper, the treatment or condition label stands for: live attenuated yellow fever vaccine strain. This sample comprised PBMCs, obtained on the day of the yellow fever booster vaccination. These receptor sequences come from a man under 40 who received the YFV17D yellow fever vaccine.

The chain recombines TRBV3-1 with TRBJ2-3; D may be TRBD2 (6 bases). V lost 5 bases and J lost 10, with 16 bases in between. The CDR3 runs to 13 residues. From germline, CDR1 is LGHDT and CDR2 YNNKEL (reference sequence). The CDR3 reads CASSSGRPGAQYF. The CDR3 region has the DNA TGTGCCAGCAGCTCGGGACGCCCGGGGGCGCAGTATTTT.

The chain uses TRBV5-1 and TRBJ2-7; D is uncertain. V was pared by 4 bases and J by 7 bases, with 15 bases between. CDR3 length: 13 residues. Germline-derived CDR1 and CDR2 are SGHRS and YFSETQ. The CDR3 spells CASSQYELYEQYF. CDR3 nucleotide sequence: TGCGCCAGCAGCCAATACGAACTTTATGAGCAGTACTTC.

In this sample, this clonotype turned up a few times. V and J are TRBV6-5 and TRBJ2-1; 9 nucleotides align to TRBD2. The CDR3 runs to 18 residues. Germline V gene data show CDR1 as MNHEY and CDR2 as SVGAGI. Germline trimming cut 0 bases from V and 4 bases from J; bases unmatched to any gene: 10. CDR3 sequence: CASSYSPPASGVYNEQFF. The CDR3 DNA is TGTGCCAGCAGTTACTCCCCGCCGGCTAGCGGGGTTTACAATGAGCAGTTCTTC.

This clonotype was found a few times. The chain has TRBV6-2 or TRBV6-3 and TRBJ2-5; 10 bases are a match to TRBD2. CDR3 length: 15 residues. J gave up 5 bases and V 5 bases, and 8 bases lay outside the gene matches. Germline CDR1 MNHEY, CDR2 SVGEGT. DNA of the CDR3: TGTGCCAGCAGTACCCTAGCGGGAGTCGGGGAGACCCAGTACTTC. This translates into CASSTLAGVGETQYF.

This sequence joins TRBV6-2 or TRBV6-3 and TRBJ2-5, with 10 nucleotides matching TRBD2. Trimming took 7 bases from V and 5 from J; bases not matched to a gene: 7. In germline, CDR1 is MNHEY, CDR2 SVGEGT. This CDR3 is 14 amino acids long. CDR3 loop: CASTARTSGETQYF. CDR3 DNA sequence: TGTGCCAGCACTGCCCGGACTAGCGGCGAGACCCAGTACTTC.

The chain employs TRBV20-1 and TRBJ2-7; 11 nucleotides match TRBD2. The V segment lost 0 bases and the J segment 4 bases; nucleotides outside the gene matches: 11. Germline CDR1 DFQATT, CDR2 SNEGSKA (reference sequence). The CDR3 contains 17 residues. In nucleotides, the CDR3 is TGCAGTGCTAGAGATCCAATGAAACTAGCGGGAGCTTACGAGCAGTACTTC. It translates to CSARDPMKLAGAYEQYF.

The chain combines TRBV4-2 with TRBJ1-1; D gene ambiguous. Trimming left V 1 base short and J 0 bases short, with 6 bases between. The CDR3 spans 14 residues. Germline values: CDR1 LGHNA, CDR2 YNFKEQ. CDR3 residues: CASSQGEMNTEAFF. The CDR3 DNA sequence: TGTGCCAGCAGCCAAGGAGAGATGAACACTGAAGCTTTCTTT.

This clonotype was recorded at least ten times. This chain uses TRBV7-2 with TRBJ2-3, with TRBD2 identical over 7 bases. The V and J ends lost 2 bases and 2 bases, in that order; junction bases with no gene match: 1. This CDR3 region has 14 residues. From germline, CDR1 is SGHTA and CDR2 FQGNSA. CDR3 in DNA: TGTGCCAGCAGCTTACAGCGGGACACAGATACGCAGTATTTT. It is translated as CASSLQRDTDTQYF.

The rearrangement joins TRBV20-1 to TRBJ2-5; 7 nucleotides agree with TRBD2. Per the germline V gene, CDR1 is DFQATT and CDR2 is SNEGSKA (reference sequence). This CDR3 is built from 15 residues. CDR3 DNA sequence: TGCAGCCCGTCGAGCGGGATAGGGTACCAAGAGACCCAGTACTTC. This translates into CSPSSGIGYQETQYF.

The gene calls are TRBV7-2 and TRBJ2-3; D perhaps matches TRBD2 (5 bases). Germline V gene lookup returns CDR1 SGHTA and CDR2 FQGNSA. The V and J ends lost 5 bases and 6 bases respectively, with 9 bases between them. The CDR3 totals 12 residues. The DNA for the CDR3 is TGTGCCAGCAGCCCGGGGTGGGATACGCAGTATTTT. Protein: CASSPGWDTQYF.

This clonotype was seen at least ten times. The chain joins TRBV6-6 to TRBJ2-7; D remains ambiguous. The V end was cut by 5 bases, the J end by 2 bases, with 10 bases between. In germline, CDR1 is MNHNY, CDR2 SVGAGI (reference sequence). This CDR3 comprises 13 residues. The CDR3 loop is CASSKGTPYEQYF. CDR3 nucleotides: TGTGCCAGCAGTAAGGGTACTCCCTACGAGCAGTACTTC.

This clonotype was found a few times. The CDR3 DNA reads as TGTGCCAGCAGCTTACAAGCGGGAGGGCCAGATACGCAGTATTTT. The encoded protein is CASSLQAGGPDTQYF. This rearrangement joins TRBV7-2 to TRBJ2-3; 10 bases agree with TRBD2. CDR3 length: 15 residues. The V segment lost 2 bases and the J segment 4 bases; nucleotides outside the gene matches: 3. Germline assignment: CDR1 SGHTA and CDR2 FQGNSA.

This clonotype occurred many times. The chain joins TRBV9 to TRBJ2-2; no reliable D call. Germline CDR1 and CDR2: SGDLS and YYNGEE. This CDR3 contains 12 residues. Trimming removed 5 bases at V and 4 bases at J, with 6 bases between. The CDR3 spells CASRRTTGELFF. The CDR3 nucleotides are TGTGCCAGCAGGAGGACCACCGGGGAGCTGTTTTTT.

The chain couples TRBV12-3 or TRBV12-4 to TRBJ2-3; TRBD2 aligns across 8 bases. V lost 6 bases to trimming and J lost 0 bases; unmatched junction nucleotides: 8. The CDR3 sequence is 16 residues long. The CDR3 DNA follows: TGTGCCAGCAGCAGCACTAGCGGAGGTAGCACAGATACGCAGTATTTT. Translated, it gives CASSSTSGGSTDTQYF.

This clonotype was seen a few times. This sequence joins TRBV20-1 and TRBJ2-3; D uncertain. Germline values: CDR1 DFQATT, CDR2 SNEGSKA (reference sequence). CDR3 length: 13 amino acids. Trimming took 1 base from V and 6 from J, leaving 11 bases between them. The CDR3 spells CSARAPFGDTQYF. The CDR3 DNA is TGCAGTGCTAGAGCGCCTTTTGGCGATACGCAGTATTTT.

This clonotype came up a few times. The CDR3 here is CASSYSGTRIYEQYF. In DNA, the CDR3 is TGTGCCAGCAGTTACTCGGGGACTAGAATATACGAGCAGTACTTC. The V call is TRBV6-2 or TRBV6-3, the J call TRBJ2-7; 8 bases agree with TRBD2. CDR3 length equals 15 residues. V shed 0 bases, J shed 4 bases, and the junction held 5 bases outside the gene matches. Germline V CDR1 and CDR2: MNHEY, SVGEGT.

This chain uses TRBV30 with TRBJ2-5; D gene uncertain. The CDR3 extends over 10 amino acids. The V gene's germline CDR1 is GTSNPN and CDR2 SVGIG (reference sequence). Trimming left V 3 bases short and J 5 bases short, with 4 bases between. Here the CDR3 DNA reads TGTGCCTGGAGGGTGGAGACCCAGTACTTC. It codes for CAWRVETQYF. Using reference TRBV30 and TRBJ2-5 for the parts outside the CDR3, the full variable domain is SQTIHQWPATLVQPVGSPLSLECTVEGTSNPNLYWYRQAAGRGLQLLFYSVGIGQISSEVPQNLSASRPQDRQFILSSKKLLLSDSGFYLCAWRVETQYFGPGTRLLVL.

This clonotype was observed a handful of times. The J gene is TRBJ2-7, the V gene TRBV10-3; D is unresolved. Germline assignment: CDR1 ENHRY and CDR2 SYGVKD. The CDR3 is 13 residues long. The V end lost 1 base, the J end lost 1 base, and 5 bases lay between the germline ends. The CDR3 sequence: CAISEYSSYEQYF. CDR3 coding DNA: TGTGCCATCAGTGAGTACAGTTCCTACGAGCAGTACTTC.

This chain links TRBV19 with TRBJ2-7; 7 bases align to TRBD2. Germline V lookup: CDR1 LNHDA, CDR2 SQIVND (reference sequence). This CDR3 comprises 14 residues. Losses at the gene ends were 5 bases for V and 6 bases for J; bases not matched to a gene: 10. CDR3 sequence reads: CASSVGRAFSEQYF. The CDR3 coding sequence is TGTGCCAGTAGTGTAGGGAGGGCGTTCTCCGAGCAGTACTTC.

This clonotype was seen more than once but under ten times. This chain connects TRBV7-9 to TRBJ2-7; D perhaps matches TRBD1 (6 bases). Germline V gives CDR1 SEHNR, CDR2 FQNEAQ (reference sequence). The CDR3 has 13 residues. V gave up 6 bases and J gave up 5 bases, with 14 bases separating them. CDR3 in DNA: TGTGCCAGCAGAGTAGGTGGGGGCGACGAGCAGTACTTC. Translating it yields CASRVGGGDEQYF.

The genes are TRBV10-3 and TRBJ2-3; unclear D gene. There are 15 residues in the CDR3. The germline gives CDR1 ENHRY, CDR2 SYGVKD. V was shortened by 1 base and J by 4 bases, with 12 bases between the two germline ends. The CDR3, as DNA: TGTGCCATCAGTGAGTTGGCTAGTTCATCAGATACGCAGTATTTT. This translates into CAISELASSSDTQYF.

The rearrangement uses TRBV6-6 and TRBJ2-3; no reliable D call. Deletions cut 6 bases from V and 10 bases from J, with 14 bases between. Looked up from germline, CDR1 is MNHNY and CDR2 is SVGAGI (reference sequence). The CDR3 loop spans 12 amino acids. The CDR3 coding sequence is TGTGCCAGCAGGAATAGTTTGGACGCGCAGTATTTT. Encoded protein: CASRNSLDAQYF.

In its sample, this clonotype was seen a few times. The chain combines TRBV5-6 with TRBJ2-5; D unclear. Germline V lookup: CDR1 SGHDT, CDR2 YYEEEE. The CDR3 loop spans 14 amino acids. V lost 0 bases, J lost 0 bases, and 6 bases lay in between. Written as DNA, the CDR3 is TGTGCCAGCAGCTTGGTAGAGTACCAAGAGACCCAGTACTTC. Translated: CASSLVEYQETQYF.

In this sample, this clonotype turned up a few times. The chain carries TRBV27 and TRBJ1-3; D is unresolved. Germline V gene lookup returns CDR1 MNHEY and CDR2 SMNVEV (reference sequence). V lost 4 bases and J lost 0, with 7 bases in between. CDR3 size: 14 residues. The CDR3 DNA is TGTGCCAGCAGTTCCAGAGTCTCTGGAAACACCATATATTTT. Its translation: CASSSRVSGNTIYF.

The V and J genes are TRBV29-1 and TRBJ2-7, with 8 bases lining up with TRBD2. Unmatched junction bases numbered 6, after V lost 4 bases and J lost 4 bases. The CDR3 runs 13 residues. From germline, CDR1 is SQVTM and CDR2 ANQGSEA. CDR3 nucleotide sequence: TGCAGCGTTGTGGCTAGCGGGCTATACGAGCAGTACTTC. Protein: CSVVASGLYEQYF.

A few counts support this clonotype. This chain links TRBV3-1 with TRBJ2-7; D gene ambiguous. The CDR3 is made up of 13 amino acids. V was shortened by 1 base and J by 5 bases, with 9 bases between the two germline ends. Germline lookup yields CDR1 LGHDT and CDR2 YNNKEL (reference sequence). Written as DNA, the CDR3 is TGTGCCAGCAGCCAAGCCAGGATCCACGAGCAGTACTTC. Its protein is CASSQARIHEQYF.